The 12 T cell receptor beta chains below were found in one sample sequenced in a study of technical replicates of blood from a handful of donors. Measured with immunoSEQ multiplex PCR; TCRdb has only the in-frame clones, and not every one. Counted here are fewer than 85,000 clones, roughly 92% occurring once; the ten biggest clones make up 0.4% to 0.5%. Source material: T cells isolated from PBMCs. Source of these receptors: a human donor in good health.

The J gene is TRBJ2-7, the V gene TRBV11-2; 9 nucleotides line up with TRBD1. V was pared by 7 bases and J by 2 bases, with 6 bases of the junction left unmatched. CDR1 SGHAT and CDR2 FQNNGV come from the germline V gene. This CDR3 is 14 amino acids long. The CDR3 DNA reads TGTGCCAGCACCGGGACAGGGACTACCTACGAGCAGTACTTC. Amino acid sequence: CASTGTGTTYEQYF.

This chain links TRBV9 with TRBJ2-1; the match to TRBD2 covers 12 bases. Looked up from germline, CDR1 is SGDLS and CDR2 is YYNGEE. This CDR3 is 15 amino acids long. The V segment lost 2 bases and the J segment 7 bases; nucleotides outside the gene matches: 4. The CDR3 spells CASSVLAGGVNEQFF. Written as DNA, the CDR3 is TGTGCCAGCAGCGTCCTAGCGGGAGGGGTTAATGAGCAGTTCTTC.

The V gene is TRBV9, the J gene TRBJ2-5; 8 nucleotides line up with TRBD1. The germline V gene encodes CDR1 SGDLS and CDR2 YYNGEE. CDR3 length: 14 residues. With V trimmed by 4 bases and J by 5 bases, 7 bases remained unmatched. The CDR3 nucleotides read TGTGCCAGCAGCAAGACAGGGGTCGGGGAGACCCAGTACTTC. This encodes CASSKTGVGETQYF. The full variable domain, rest sourced from reference TRBV9 and TRBJ2-5, is DSGVTQTPKHLITATGQRVTLRCSPRSGDLSVYWYQQSLDQGLQFLIQYYNGEERAKGNILERFSAQQFPDLHSELNLSSLELGDSALYFCASSKTGVGETQYFGPGTRLLVL.

This clone was detected once. This sequence joins TRBV27 and TRBJ2-1, with 10 bases matching TRBD2. From germline, CDR1 is MNHEY and CDR2 SMNVEV (reference sequence). The CDR3 runs to 13 residues. V shed 5 bases, J shed 10 bases, and the junction held 5 bases outside the gene matches. In DNA, the CDR3 is TGTGCCAGCAGTCTAGCGGGAGTAAGGGAGCAGTTCTTC. Translated, it gives CASSLAGVREQFF.

CDR3 sequence (DNA): TGTGCCAGCAGTGAAGGACAGGGGGCGGGCGAGCAGTACTTC. It specifies CASSEGQGAGEQYF. V is TRBV6-1 and J is TRBJ2-7, with TRBD1 identical over 10 bases. This CDR3 contains 14 residues. CDR1 and CDR2 (germline): MNHNS, SASEGT. J gave up 6 bases and V 1 base, and 3 bases lay outside the gene matches.

The CDR3 region has the DNA TGTGCCAGTAGTATTACTCGACAGGGGAATAAGCCCCAGCATTTT. It encodes CASSITRQGNKPQHF. This chain connects TRBV19 to TRBJ1-5, with 8 bases matching TRBD1. V dropped 3 bases and J dropped 8; count of bases not matched to a gene: 9. CDR3 length equals 15 residues. The V gene's germline CDR1 is LNHDA and CDR2 SQIVND (reference sequence).

V is TRBV7-9 and J is TRBJ1-2; D is uncertain. The CDR3 contains 13 residues. With 5 bases removed from V and 6 bases from J, the gap between germline ends came to 13 bases. Germline values: CDR1 SEHNR, CDR2 FQNEAQ (reference sequence). DNA for the CDR3: TGTGCCAGCAGCCCCTCGATACAAAATGGCTACACCTTC. Amino acids: CASSPSIQNGYTF.

The gene calls are TRBV6-1 and TRBJ1-4; TRBD1 matches at 8 bases. J lost 0 bases, V lost 7 bases, and 1 base had no gene match. Germline CDR1 and CDR2: MNHNS and SASEGT. This CDR3 has 14 amino acids. This CDR3 is CASNRGSTNEKLFF. For the CDR3, the DNA is TGTGCCAGCAACAGGGGGTCAACTAATGAAAAACTGTTTTTT.

The chain combines TRBV6-1 with TRBJ2-1; D is possibly TRBD1 (6 bases). CDR1 is MNHNS and CDR2 is SASEGT in the germline V gene. Trimming left V 4 bases short and J 3 bases short, with 16 bases between. The CDR3 spans 16 residues. The CDR3 sequence is CASSGSSGQVYNEQFF. The CDR3 bases are TGTGCCAGCAGTGGGAGTTCGGGACAAGTCTACAATGAGCAGTTCTTC.

The chain uses TRBV7-9 and TRBJ1-1; D is ambiguous. The length of the CDR3 is 16 residues. Germline V gene data show CDR1 as SEHNR and CDR2 as FQNEAQ (reference sequence). The V end lost 3 bases, the J end lost 1 base, and 15 bases lay between the germline ends. The CDR3 DNA reads TGTGCCAGCAGCTTCGATACAACTAGACCGAACACTGAAGCTTTCTTT. Translated: CASSFDTTRPNTEAFF.

J is TRBJ1-2 and V is TRBV6-5, with 8 bases aligning to TRBD1. V shed 8 bases and J 8 bases; nucleotides not matched to a gene: 7. Germline loops: CDR1 MNHEY, CDR2 SVGAGI. The CDR3 runs to 12 residues. The chain's CDR3 is CASGRGPDGYTF. CDR3 nucleotide sequence: TGTGCCAGCGGCAGGGGGCCCGACGGCTACACCTTC.

CDR3 sequence: CASSVGGRVNYNEQFF. The DNA for the CDR3 is TGTGCCAGCAGCGTAGGCGGGAGAGTTAACTACAATGAGCAGTTCTTC. V and J are TRBV9 and TRBJ2-1; 7 bases are a match to TRBD2. J was trimmed by 3 bases and V by 0 bases; bases with no gene match: 6. Germline V gene lookup returns CDR1 SGDLS and CDR2 YYNGEE. This CDR3 is 16 amino acids long. Using reference TRBV9 and TRBJ2-1 for the parts outside the CDR3, the full variable domain is DSGVTQTPKHLITATGQRVTLRCSPRSGDLSVYWYQQSLDQGLQFLIQYYNGEERAKGNILERFSAQQFPDLHSELNLSSLELGDSALYFCASSVGGRVNYNEQFFGPGTRLTVL.